The clone carrying this T cell receptor beta chain was seen just once. The data originate from a study of OX40 agonist ivuxolimab in advanced cancers. The overall study: An agonistic human IgG2 monoclonal antibody against OX40 (CD134) was given.

The CDR3 length is 13 residues. Trimming took 8 bases from V and 6 from J; bases not matched to a gene: 4. The germline CDR1 and CDR2 sequences are SNHLY and FYNNEI. Generated by immunoSEQ multiplex PCR, the TCRdb table keeps only in-frame clones and is missing some. The sample consists of around 130,000 clones, 93% of them appearing once. The receptor was derived from an adult with an advanced solid tumor such as melanoma, head and neck, liver or kidney cancer. The source material was CD4+ or CD8+ T cells sorted from blood, sampled in a trial of the OX40 agonist ivuxolimab. The chain recombines TRBV2 with TRBJ2-2; TRBD2 matches 9 bases. Written as DNA, the CDR3 is TGTGCCAGCGGCGGGGGGGCCTCCGGGGAGCTGTTTTTT. This codes for CASGGGASGELFF.